This TCR beta chain stems from a study of cytomegalovirus exposure and HLA in healthy donors. On this clone: Its antigen is unidentified.

Regarding the study as a whole: It was assumed in the presence/absence analyses that sequencing depth was roughly uniform across donors. Analysis performed later found roughly 17,000 TCR beta sequences associated with HLA alleles at 0.05 false discovery rate.

The primer mix had 60 Vbeta and 13 Jbeta primers. TCRdb's copy holds only in-frame clones and misses some; the assay was immunoSEQ multiplex PCR. The data contain about 93,000 clones, 65% to 85% of them singletons. The CDR3 loop spans 14 amino acids. The germline V gene has CDR1 SGDLS and CDR2 YYNGEE. The V and J ends lost 0 bases and 5 bases respectively, with 11 bases between them. The sequenced material came from PBMCs. This clonotype originated in a man aged 50-60 years in good health and CMV-seronegative. V is TRBV9 and J is TRBJ2-5, with D maybe TRBD2 (5 bases). CDR3 protein: CASSVVSVGETQYF. CDR3 sequence (DNA): TGTGCCAGCAGCGTAGTTAGCGTCGGGGAGACCCAGTACTTC.